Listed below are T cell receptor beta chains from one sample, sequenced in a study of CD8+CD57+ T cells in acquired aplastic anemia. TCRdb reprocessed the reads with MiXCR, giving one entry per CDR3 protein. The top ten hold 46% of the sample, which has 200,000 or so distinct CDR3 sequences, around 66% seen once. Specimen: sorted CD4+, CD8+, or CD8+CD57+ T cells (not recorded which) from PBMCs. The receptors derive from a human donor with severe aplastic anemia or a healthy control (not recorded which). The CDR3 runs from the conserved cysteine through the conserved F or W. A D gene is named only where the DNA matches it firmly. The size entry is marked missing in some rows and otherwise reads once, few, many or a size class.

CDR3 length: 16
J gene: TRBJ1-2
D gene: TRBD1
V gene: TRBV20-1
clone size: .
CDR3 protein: CSARDSQTQGAYGYTF
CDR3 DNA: TGCAGTGCTAGAGATTCCCAAACACAGGGGGCCTATGGCTACACCTTC

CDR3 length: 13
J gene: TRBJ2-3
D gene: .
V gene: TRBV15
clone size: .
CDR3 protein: CATSRDRGDTQYF
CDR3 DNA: TGTGCCACCAGCAGAGATCGGGGAGATACGCAGTATTTT

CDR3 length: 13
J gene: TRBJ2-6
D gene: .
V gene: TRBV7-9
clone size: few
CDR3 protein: CARGNSGANVLTF
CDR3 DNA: TGTGCCAGGGGAAATTCTGGGGCCAACGTCCTGACTTTC

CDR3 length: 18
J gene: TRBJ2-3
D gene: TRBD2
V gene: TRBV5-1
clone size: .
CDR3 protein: CASSHLNISGRSTDTQYF
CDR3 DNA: TGCGCCAGCAGCCATTTGAATATCAGCGGGAGGAGTACAGATACGCAGTATTTT

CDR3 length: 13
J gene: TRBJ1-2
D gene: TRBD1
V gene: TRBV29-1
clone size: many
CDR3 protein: CSVVAGGLDGYTF
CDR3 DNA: TGCAGCGTTGTGGCAGGGGGCCTTGATGGCTACACCTTC

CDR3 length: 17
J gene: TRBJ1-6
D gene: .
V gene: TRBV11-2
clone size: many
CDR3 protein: CASSLTALNTYNSPLHF
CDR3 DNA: TGTGCCAGCAGCTTGACGGCCCTAAATACCTATAATTCACCCCTCCACTTT

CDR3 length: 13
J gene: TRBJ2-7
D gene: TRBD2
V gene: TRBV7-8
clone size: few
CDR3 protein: CASSLRGRAEQYF
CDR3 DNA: TGTGCCAGCAGCTTGCGGGGGAGGGCTGAGCAGTACTTC

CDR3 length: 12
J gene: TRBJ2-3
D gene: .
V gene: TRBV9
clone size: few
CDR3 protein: CASSSMPDTQYF
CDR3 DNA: TGTGCCAGCAGTTCGATGCCGGATACGCAGTATTTT

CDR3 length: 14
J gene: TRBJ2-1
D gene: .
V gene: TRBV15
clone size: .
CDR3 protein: CATSSSGAWNEQFF
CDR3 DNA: TGTGCCACCAGCTCCTCGGGGGCCTGGAATGAGCAGTTCTTC

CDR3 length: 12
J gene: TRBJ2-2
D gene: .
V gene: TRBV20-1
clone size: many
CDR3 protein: CSGGEYTGELFF
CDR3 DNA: TGCAGTGGAGGGGAGTACACCGGGGAGCTGTTTTTT

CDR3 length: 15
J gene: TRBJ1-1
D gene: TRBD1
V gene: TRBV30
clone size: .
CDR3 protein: CAWSVGQGARTEAFF
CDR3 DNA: TGTGCCTGGAGTGTAGGGCAGGGGGCGCGGACTGAAGCTTTCTTT

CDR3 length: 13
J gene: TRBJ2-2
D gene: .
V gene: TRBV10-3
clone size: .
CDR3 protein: CAISESESGELFF
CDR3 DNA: TGTGCCATCAGTGAGTCGGAGTCCGGGGAGCTGTTTTTT

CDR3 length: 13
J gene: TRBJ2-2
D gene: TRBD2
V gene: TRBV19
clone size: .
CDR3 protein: CASSQTSGGELFF
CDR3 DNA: TGTGCCAGTAGCCAGACTAGCGGGGGGGAGCTGTTTTTT

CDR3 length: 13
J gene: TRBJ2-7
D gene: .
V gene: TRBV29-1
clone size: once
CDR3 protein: CSFRGSSSYEQYF
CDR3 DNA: TGCAGCTTCCGGGGGAGTAGCTCCTACGAGCAGTACTTC

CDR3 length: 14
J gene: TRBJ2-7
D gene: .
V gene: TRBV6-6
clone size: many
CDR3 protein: CASHGERGPNEQYF
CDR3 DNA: TGTGCCAGTCATGGGGAGCGAGGTCCGAACGAGCAGTACTTC

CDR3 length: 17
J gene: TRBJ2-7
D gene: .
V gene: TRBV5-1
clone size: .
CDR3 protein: CASSLSSVGARVYEQYF
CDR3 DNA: TGCGCCAGCAGCTTGAGTTCAGTGGGGGCCCGGGTATACGAGCAGTACTTC